This T cell receptor beta chain was recorded in a study of T-cell memory formation after mild COVID-19 (dated by TCRdb to 2020 to 2022). Regarding the research as a whole: TCR sequence clusters from the two donors were found to be largely donor specific. In two donors, T-cell clones that expanded and contracted after mild COVID-19 were followed by sequencing TCRalpha and TCRbeta repertoires longitudinally. The cohort was made up of two young adult volunteers, one female and one male, who were previously healthy.

PBMCs were isolated by Ficoll-Paque density gradient centrifugation. About this clonotype: Its antigen is not yet known. The input lacks base qualities; no much larger clone sits a single base away.

From a lookup of the germline V gene, CDR1 and CDR2 are KGHDR and SFDVKD. Trimming removed 4 bases from V and 2 bases from J, leaving 15 bases between the germline ends. The CDR3 numbers 16 residues from cysteine through phenylalanine. Only CDR3 DNA is held: 48 bases, read in frame from base 1. Beyond this particular receptor, the publication reports: Whether the second-wave clones peaking on day 37 were SARS-CoV-2 specific was not confirmed. Contracting CD4+ clones were found mainly in CM and EM memory subsets, while CD8+ clones were enriched in EMRA. The study included only a couple of mild cases, and larger cohorts that include severe cases with pre-infection samples were judged to be necessary. From day 15 to 85, contracting clones showed balanced CD4/CD8 phenotypes, whereas a second wave of clones that expanded from day 15 to 37 leaned towards CD4+. The detection of some responding clones in pre-infection memory suggests that pre-existing cross-reactive memory T cells joined the SARS-CoV-2 response.

The sequencer was an Illumina NovaSeq 6000. cDNA libraries for TCRalpha and TCRbeta were prepared by 5'RACE using constant-segment primers, with sample barcodes and unique molecular identifiers added. RNA was extracted from every sample with Trizol reagent. The libraries were amplified in two PCR steps, and the second step added a second sample barcode and Illumina TruSeq adapters. Libraries were sequenced on an Illumina NovaSeq with 2 x 150 bp paired-end reads. As for the authors' bioinformatics: With migec v1.2.7, reads were demultiplexed and then collapsed into UMI-guided consensus sequences. With mixcr v2.1.11, UMI consensuses were aligned to TRA and TRB V and J templates and assembled into clonotypes. A clonotype was counted as expanded or contracted only when both edgeR and NoisET called the clonotype significant, with the noise models trained on biological replicates. For edgeR calls, a false discovery rate-adjusted p below 0.01 and a log2 fold-change threshold of 1 were applied. PCA with hierarchical clustering of max-normalized trajectories of the 1000 most abundant clonotypes was used as exploratory dynamics analysis. Separately sequenced CD4+ and CD8+ repertoires were used to assign a CD4 or CD8 phenotype to each responding clone. TCRdb's own reprocessing of the public reads used fastp at Q25 and MiXCR and kept productive beta chains. Every CDR3 protein is listed once, alongside the most common genes and DNA of its rows. It is TCRdb's table, rather than the study itself, that gives the V and J calls and clone size. Recorded for this sample are hundreds of thousands of distinct CDR3 sequences; around 17% of them occurred a single time. Clones ranked in the top ten supply under 25% of the sample.

The sample taken for sequencing was PBMCs or a T cell subset sorted from them (not recorded which). The source of this sequence is a man aged 18 to 35 who had mild COVID-19 (a few samples of this study predate the infection). The sample titles of this study are shuffled in the database, so cell type and time point are left out; the donor was told from shared clones. Rearrangement joined TRBV24-1 to TRBJ2-3, with no confidently assigned D gene. The CDR3 region reads CATSDPRPRYTDTQYF. Read as DNA, the sequence is TGTGCCACCAGTGACCCTCGTCCCCGGTACACAGATACGCAGTATTTT.